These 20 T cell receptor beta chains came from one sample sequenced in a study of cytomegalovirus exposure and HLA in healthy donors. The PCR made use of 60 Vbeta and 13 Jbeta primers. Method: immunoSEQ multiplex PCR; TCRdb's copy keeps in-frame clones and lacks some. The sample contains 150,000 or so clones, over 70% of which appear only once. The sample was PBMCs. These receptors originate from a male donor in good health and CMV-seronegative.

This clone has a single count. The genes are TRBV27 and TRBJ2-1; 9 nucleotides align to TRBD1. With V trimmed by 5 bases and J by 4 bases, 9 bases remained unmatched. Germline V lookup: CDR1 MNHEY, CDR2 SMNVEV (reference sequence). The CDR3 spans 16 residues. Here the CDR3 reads CASSTRDREFYNEQFF. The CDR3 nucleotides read TGTGCCAGCAGTACGAGGGACAGGGAATTTTACAATGAGCAGTTCTTC.

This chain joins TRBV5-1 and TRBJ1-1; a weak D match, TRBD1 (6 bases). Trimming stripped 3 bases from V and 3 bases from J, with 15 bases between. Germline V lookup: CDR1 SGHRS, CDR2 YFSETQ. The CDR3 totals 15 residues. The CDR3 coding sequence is TGCGCCAGCAGCTCCGGGACAAAGCTCTACACTGAAGCTTTCTTT. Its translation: CASSSGTKLYTEAFF.

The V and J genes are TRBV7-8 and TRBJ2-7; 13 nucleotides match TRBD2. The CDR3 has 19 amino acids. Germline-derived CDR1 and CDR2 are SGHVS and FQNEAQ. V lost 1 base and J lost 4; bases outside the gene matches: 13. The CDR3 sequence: CASSLVVGVPGLAGYEQYF. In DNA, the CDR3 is TGTGCCAGCAGCTTAGTCGTAGGTGTGCCGGGACTAGCGGGGTACGAGCAGTACTTC.

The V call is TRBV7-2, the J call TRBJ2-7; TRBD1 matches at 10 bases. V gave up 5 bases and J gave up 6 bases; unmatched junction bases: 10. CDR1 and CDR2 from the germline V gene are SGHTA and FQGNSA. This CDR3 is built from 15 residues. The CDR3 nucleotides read TGTGCCAGCAGCCCGGGGGGACAGGGGCGCGTCGAGCAGTACTTC. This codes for CASSPGGQGRVEQYF.

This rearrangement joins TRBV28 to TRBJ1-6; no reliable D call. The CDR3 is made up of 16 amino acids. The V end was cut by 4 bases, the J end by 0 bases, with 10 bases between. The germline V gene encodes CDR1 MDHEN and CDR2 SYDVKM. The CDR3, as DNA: TGTGCCAGCAGTTCCCTGACAAGCTCCTATAATTCACCCCTCCACTTT. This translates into CASSSLTSSYNSPLHF.

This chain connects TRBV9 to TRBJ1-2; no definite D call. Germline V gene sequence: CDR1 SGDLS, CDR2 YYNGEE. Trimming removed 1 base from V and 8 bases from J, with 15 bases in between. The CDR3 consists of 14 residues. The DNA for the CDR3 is TGTGCCAGCAGCGTATCCCAGCTTACTAGAGGCTACACCTTC. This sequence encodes CASSVSQLTRGYTF.

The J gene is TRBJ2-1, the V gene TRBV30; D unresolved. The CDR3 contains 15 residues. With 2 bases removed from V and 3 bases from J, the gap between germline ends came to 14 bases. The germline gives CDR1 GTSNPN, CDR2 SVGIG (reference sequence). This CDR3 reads CAWSPLPLNYNEQFF. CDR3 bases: TGTGCCTGGAGTCCCCTGCCTCTAAACTACAATGAGCAGTTCTTC.

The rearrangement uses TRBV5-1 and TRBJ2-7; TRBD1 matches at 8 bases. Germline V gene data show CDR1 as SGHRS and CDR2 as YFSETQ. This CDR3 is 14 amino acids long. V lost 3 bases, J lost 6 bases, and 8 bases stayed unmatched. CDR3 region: CASSSTGQGGEQYF. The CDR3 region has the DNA TGCGCCAGCAGCTCGACCGGACAGGGAGGCGAGCAGTACTTC.

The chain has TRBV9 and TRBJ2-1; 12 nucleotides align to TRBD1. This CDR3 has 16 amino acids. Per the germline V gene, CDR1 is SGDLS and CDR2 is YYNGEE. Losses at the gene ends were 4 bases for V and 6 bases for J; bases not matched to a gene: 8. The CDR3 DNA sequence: TGTGCCAGCAGCCCCCGGGACAGGGGGCTTCCCAATGAGCAGTTCTTC. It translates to CASSPRDRGLPNEQFF.

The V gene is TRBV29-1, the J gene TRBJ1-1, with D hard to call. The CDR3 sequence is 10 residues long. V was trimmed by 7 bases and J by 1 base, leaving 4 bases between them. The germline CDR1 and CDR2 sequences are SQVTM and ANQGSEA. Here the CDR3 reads CSAGNTEAFF. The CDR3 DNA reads TGCAGCGCGGGGAACACTGAAGCTTTCTTT.

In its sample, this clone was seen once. The CDR3 region has the DNA TGTGCCAGCAGCTTATATCCAGGGCAGGATACGCAGTATTTT. Protein product: CASSLYPGQDTQYF. The chain links TRBV7-3 to TRBJ2-3, with TRBD1 as a possible D gene (5 bases). The CDR3 covers 14 residues. From germline, CDR1 is SGHTA and CDR2 FQGTGA. V shed 2 bases and J shed 6 bases, with 12 bases lying between them.

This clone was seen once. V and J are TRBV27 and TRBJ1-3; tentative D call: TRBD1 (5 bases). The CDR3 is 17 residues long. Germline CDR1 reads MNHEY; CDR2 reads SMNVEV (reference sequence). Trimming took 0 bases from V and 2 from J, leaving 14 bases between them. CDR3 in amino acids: CASSLSLVGGAGNTIYF. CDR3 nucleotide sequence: TGTGCCAGCAGTTTATCGTTAGTGGGAGGGGCTGGAAACACCATATATTTT.

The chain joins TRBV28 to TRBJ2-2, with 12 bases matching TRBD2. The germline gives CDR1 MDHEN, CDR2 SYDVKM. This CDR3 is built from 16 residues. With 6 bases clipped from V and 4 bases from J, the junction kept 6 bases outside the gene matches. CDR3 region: CASRTSGGYSTGELFF. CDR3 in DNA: TGTGCCAGCAGAACTAGCGGGGGGTATTCCACCGGGGAGCTGTTTTTT. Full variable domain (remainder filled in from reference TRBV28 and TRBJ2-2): DVKVTQSSRYLVKRTGEKVFLECVQDMDHENMFWYRQDPGLGLRLIYFSYDVKMKEKGDIPEGYSVSREKKERFSLILESASTNQTSMYLCASRTSGGYSTGELFFGEGSRLTVL.

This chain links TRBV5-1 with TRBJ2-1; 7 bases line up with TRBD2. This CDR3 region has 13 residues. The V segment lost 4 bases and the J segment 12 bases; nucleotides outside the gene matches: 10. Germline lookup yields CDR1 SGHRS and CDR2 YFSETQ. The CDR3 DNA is TGCGCCAGCAGCGGAGGACTAGGGGACGGGCAGTTCTTC. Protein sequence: CASSGGLGDGQFF.

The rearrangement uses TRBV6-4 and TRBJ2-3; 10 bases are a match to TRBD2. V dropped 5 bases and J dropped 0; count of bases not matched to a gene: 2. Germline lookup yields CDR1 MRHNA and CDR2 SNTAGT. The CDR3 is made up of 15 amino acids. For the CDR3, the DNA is TGTGCCAGCAGTCCTAGCGGGGGTAGCACAGATACGCAGTATTTT. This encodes CASSPSGGSTDTQYF.

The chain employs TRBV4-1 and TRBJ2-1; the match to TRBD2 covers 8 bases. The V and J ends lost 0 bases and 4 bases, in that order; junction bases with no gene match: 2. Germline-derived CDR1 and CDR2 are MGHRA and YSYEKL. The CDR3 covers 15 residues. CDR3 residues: CASSQEGLEYNEQFF. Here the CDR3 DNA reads TGCGCCAGCAGCCAAGAGGGACTAGAATACAATGAGCAGTTCTTC.

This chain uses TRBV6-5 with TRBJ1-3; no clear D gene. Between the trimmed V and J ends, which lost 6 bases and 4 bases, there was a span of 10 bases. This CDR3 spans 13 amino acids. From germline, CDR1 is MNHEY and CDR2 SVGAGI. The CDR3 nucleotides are TGTGCCAGCAGGGCTCCGCCCGGAAACACCATATATTTT. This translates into CASRAPPGNTIYF.

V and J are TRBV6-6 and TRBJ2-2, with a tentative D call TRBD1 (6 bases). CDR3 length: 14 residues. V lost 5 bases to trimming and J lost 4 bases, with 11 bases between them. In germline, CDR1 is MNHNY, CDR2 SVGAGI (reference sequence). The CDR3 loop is CASSRQGSTGELFF. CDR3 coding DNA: TGTGCCAGCAGTCGCCAGGGGAGCACCGGGGAGCTGTTTTTT.

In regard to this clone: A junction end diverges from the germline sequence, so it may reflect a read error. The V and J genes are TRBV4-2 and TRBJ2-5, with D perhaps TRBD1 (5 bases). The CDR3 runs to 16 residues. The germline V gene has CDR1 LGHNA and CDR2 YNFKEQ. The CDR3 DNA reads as TGTGCCAGCAGCCAAGGGGCTTTGGCAGGACAAGAGGCCCAGTACTTC. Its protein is CASSQGALAGQEAQYF.

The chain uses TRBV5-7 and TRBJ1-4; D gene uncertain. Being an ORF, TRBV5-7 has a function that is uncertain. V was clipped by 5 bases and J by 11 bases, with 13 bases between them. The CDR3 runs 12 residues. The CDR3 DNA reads TGTGCCAGCAGGTATGGCCCGGGGAAACTGTTTTTT. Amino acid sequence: CASRYGPGKLFF.